This TCR beta chain was captured in a study of cytomegalovirus exposure and HLA in healthy donors (dated by TCRdb to about 2017). Regarding the study in general: According to an earlier analysis of 550 to 700 of the donors, about 190 million T cells yielded 117 million unique TCR beta sequences and more than 250 Gb of sequence data. An early release that covered roughly 600 HLA-typed donors contained approximately 300 gigabases of sequencing data and 80 million or so unique TCR sequences. The genetic ancestry cluster associated with self-reported Caucasian donors included around 76% of the roughly 380 genotyped donors. The study was designed to test whether signatures of past pathogen exposure could be identified by cataloging public T cell receptors. Using immunosequencing, the study profiled T cell repertoires from 666 subjects and related those repertoires to cytomegalovirus serostatus. Besides the first cohort of 666 subjects, a separate validation cohort made up of roughly 120 different subjects was used. To predict cytomegalovirus infection status, the study combined high-throughput TCR immunosequencing, statistical association of individual TCRs with disease status, and machine learning. A later analysis re-examined previously published TCR beta repertoires from just over 650 donors and added high-resolution HLA genotyping to investigate patterns of TCR occurrence. In the later analysis, no new phenotypic data were used to find candidate immune exposures; instead, reliance was placed on TCR beta sequences and their occurrence across donors. In an earlier analysis of 587 of the donors, high-throughput TCR beta sequencing was used to judge whether each TCR beta V gene segment behaved as functional or pseudogenic. Donor age, sex, ethnicity and CMV serostatus were compiled together with the repertoire data. Genome-wide SNP genotypes for about 65% of the roughly 670 donors were used in a later genetic analysis, which treated that subset as a discovery cohort. Every discovery cohort repertoire had been produced on one sequencing platform. Both class I and class II loci were covered by HLA typing, at four-digit resolution. The number of typed donors differed by locus: about 629-630 for A, B, C, DRB1 and DQB1; approximately 520 for DQA1; some 610 for DPA1; and roughly 470 for DPB1. Roughly 5 DR-DQ haplotypes were handled as single units for association and clustering, since linkage in the cohort was strong. On average, roughly 250,000 unique TCR beta nucleotide sequences were sequenced per donor among more than 350 genotyped donors of the cohort, with 15% to 20% of those sequences being non-productive. What the study reported, not specific to this receptor: Only TCR beta chains were sequenced in this cohort, and the absence of alpha or paired-chain data limited detectable features. A cluster of highly shared sequence variants was judged likely to represent a technical artifact of the sequencing pipeline. The study listed 150 to 200 TCR beta chains as associated with cytomegalovirus. Presence/absence analyses assumed roughly uniform sequencing depth across donors, an assumption that may not hold. In an earlier analysis of 450 to 750 of the donors, most TCR beta V segments appeared in productive rearrangements about 87% or about 30% of the time, broadly matching IMGT annotations. A later analysis reported that several top co-occurrence clusters appeared linked to parvovirus B19, influenza, CMV and Epstein-Barr virus. The authors suggested that the approach could potentially be generalized to other disease states and immunological phenotypes. The earlier analysis of approximately 540 of the donors excluded approximately 15 rarely observed V segments, including chromosome 9 orphons, because counts were too low. When HLA alleles, especially DR and DQ, strongly co-occurred, TCR associations were difficult to assign to individual alleles. In both the original and validation cohorts, the classifier was reported to diagnose cytomegalovirus status with high specificity and sensitivity. Correlated functional status among segregating V segments might reflect linkage disequilibrium, but an unknown experimental factor could not be ruled out. Most TCR sequences were observed very rarely across donors, whereas some public TCRs were present in many individuals. Because some donors lacked HLA typing at each locus, the association tests relied only on the typed subset. V-gene and J-gene trimming of TCR beta chains was associated with a missense DCLRE1C variant in a later genetic analysis, and the association was replicated in an independent cohort. In vitro tests confirmed that three of the cytomegalovirus-associated TCR beta chains recognize cytomegalovirus antigens. A later analysis associated 15,000 or so TCR beta sequences with specific HLA alleles at a false discovery rate of 0.05. Compared with the 666-donor mean, donors in an Asian-associated ancestry cluster had fewer N-insertions in productive TCRs, according to a later genetic analysis. According to a later analysis, TCR association rates differed among HLA loci, with DRB1 alleles showing the most associated TCRs and HLA-C alleles showing the fewest. A further reported finding was that TCR beta sequences accurately predicted the HLA-A and HLA-B alleles for most subjects in the first cohort. Immune exposure information for the cohort was limited to CMV serostatus. A later analysis found that HLA-associated TCR beta chains were more clonally expanded and had lower generation probabilities than equally common non-associated chains. A later analysis found that most CMV-associated TCR beta chains appeared HLA-restricted, with HLA associations seemingly driven largely by CMV exposure. The 87-base-pair reads could not distinguish some IMGT-functional V segments, including TRBV6-2 and TRBV6-3, so those segments were excluded.

The cohort comprised under 700 healthy bone marrow donors. At the time of sampling, every cohort member was nominally healthy, though immune exposures that went unrecorded were likely present. The donor tested CMV seronegative, placing the donor among the 352 seronegative members of the cohort. A peripheral blood sample was provided by each donor, and peripheral blood mononuclear cells were used for TCR beta sequencing. Genomic DNA extraction from the blood cell samples was performed with the Qiagen DNeasy Blood Extraction Kit. On this clone itself: Its antigen remains undetermined. Base qualities are not at hand, and no much larger clone is one base apart.

Reading from cysteine to phenylalanine, the CDR3 counts 16 amino acids. Only the CDR3 part of the read is kept: 48 bases, read in frame from the first base. V is cut back by 2 bases and J by 1 base, with 3 bases in the junction unmatched. For CDR1 and CDR2, the germline V gene (reference sequence) lists MNHNY and SVGAGI. Libraries came from the immunoSEQ multiplex PCR assay. The multiplex PCR relied on a mix of 60 forward primers for TCR Vbeta segments and 13 reverse primers for TCR Jbeta segments. Amplification of the CDR3 region of rearranged TCR beta genes was performed with a multiplex PCR assay on genomic DNA. Amplified TCR beta libraries were sequenced as 87-base-pair reads on the Illumina HiSeq System. As for the authors' bioinformatics: Across the 666 repertoires, a later analysis counted tens of millions of unique TCR beta chains, about 10 million of which were shared by at least two donors. Raw reads were error-corrected and collapsed into unique sequences with a nearest-neighbor algorithm that merged closely related sequences to remove PCR and sequencing errors. V, D and J gene segments were assigned by aligning CDR3 sequences to IMGT reference sequences. For a sequence to be retained, a match of at least six nucleotides to both a V gene segment and a J gene segment was required. A rearrangement was called productive if the CDR3 had no stop codons and remained in frame with V and J, and every other rearrangement was called non-productive. Following IMGT convention, CDR3 was defined as the stretch from the second conserved V-encoded cysteine to the conserved J-encoded phenylalanine. The earlier analysis of about 530 of the donors excluded any sequence lacking an unambiguous match to a single V gene segment. In an earlier analysis of several hundred of the donors, V segments were called functional above 56.7% productive rearrangements and were called segregating when the between-donor standard deviation exceeded 5%. A statistical classification framework was developed to diagnose cytomegalovirus status using the catalog of TCR beta chain sequences. V and J gene assignment, in a later analysis, came from comparing TCR nucleotide sequences with IMGT/GENE-DB human TR gene sequences. A later analysis assigned CDR3 sequences and most-parsimonious VDJ recombination scenarios with the TCRdist pipeline. In a later analysis, each TCR beta chain was defined by its CDR3 amino acid sequence together with its V-gene family, and reads without a unique V-gene family were excluded. In a later analysis, 500 to 650 highly shared, low-generation-probability nucleotide sequences were removed to address suspected cross-contamination and a sequencing artifact. In a later analysis, a clonal expansion index was calculated for each public chain from normalized within-repertoire ranks of inferred template counts. In a later analysis, generation probabilities were computed using a VDJ recombination model fitted to out-of-frame rearrangements, and the results were checked against IGoR. In a later analysis, hypergeometric tests were used to score TCR-TCR, TCR-HLA and TCR-CMV co-occurrence, with a repertoire-size bias correction applied to TCR pairs. False discovery rates were estimated in a later analysis by permuting HLA or CMV assignments 20 times. In a later analysis, co-occurring TCRs were grouped using DBSCAN, and TCRdist sequence similarity was added for clustering within HLA-allele-positive subsets. Repertoires with fewer than 30,000 or more than 120,000 public chains were left out of co-occurrence clustering, as were four to six repertoires with anomalous nucleotide sharing. In its TCRdb copy, this immuneACCESS table keeps in-frame sequences only and misses some clones. Where compared with another copy, unresolved V genes explain less than half of these, and the others have no known cause. That table gives V, J and clone size, and the DNA gave D and trimming. Here the sample has about 120,000 clones; less than 85% occur a single time. Around 4.2% of the sample goes to the ten largest clones.

Rearrangement joined TRBV6-6 to TRBJ1-5; the central 9 bases match TRBD1. Material: PBMCs. This receptor was taken from a woman aged 40 to 50 in good health and CMV-seronegative. The sequenced DNA: TGTGCCAGCAGTTACAGGACAGGGGACAGCAATCAGCCCCAGCATTTT. Its protein is CASSYRTGDSNQPQHF.